Listed below are T cell receptor beta chains from one sample, sequenced in a study of neurological immune-mediated disorders. TCRdb called the 5' RACE reads again in MiXCR, with one record for every CDR3 protein. The table includes around 37,000 distinct CDR3 sequences, around 3.1% detected once. Sequences were obtained from PBMCs. The receptors come from a woman aged 55-69 years with multiple sclerosis. Each CDR3 is given with its conserved first and last residue. D genes are given only for firm matches.

CDR3aa: CASSEVRSTDTQYF
v_gene: TRBV6-1
j_gene: TRBJ2-3
d_gene: .

CDR3aa: CASSQDDPEGQPQHF
v_gene: TRBV6-6
j_gene: TRBJ1-5
d_gene: .

CDR3aa: CASRPQGLGAYEQYF
v_gene: TRBV12-3/TRBV12-4
j_gene: TRBJ2-7
d_gene: .

CDR3aa: CASSQDLGFGANVLTF
v_gene: TRBV3-1
j_gene: TRBJ2-6
d_gene: .

CDR3aa: CATSDSGGTQYF
v_gene: TRBV24-1
j_gene: TRBJ2-5
d_gene: .

CDR3aa: CASSLAVLLNQETQYF
v_gene: TRBV5-1
j_gene: TRBJ2-5
d_gene: .

CDR3aa: CASKGTRDEQYF
v_gene: TRBV6-6
j_gene: TRBJ2-7
d_gene: TRBD2

CDR3aa: CSARKVNSNQPQHF
v_gene: TRBV20-1
j_gene: TRBJ1-5
d_gene: .

CDR3aa: CASSITGVTEAFF
v_gene: TRBV5-1
j_gene: TRBJ1-1
d_gene: TRBD1

CDR3aa: CASSDGGATDTQYF
v_gene: TRBV6-4
j_gene: TRBJ2-3
d_gene: .

CDR3aa: CASSGDRIEAFF
v_gene: TRBV12-3/TRBV12-4
j_gene: TRBJ1-1
d_gene: TRBD1

CDR3aa: CASRVTGGTETQYF
v_gene: TRBV12-3/TRBV12-4
j_gene: TRBJ2-5
d_gene: TRBD1

CDR3aa: CASRTMGGRFDEQFF
v_gene: TRBV3-1
j_gene: TRBJ2-1
d_gene: TRBD2

CDR3aa: CASSSLGWGGTEAFF
v_gene: TRBV7-9
j_gene: TRBJ1-1
d_gene: .

CDR3aa: CASSTPGAPYNEQFF
v_gene: TRBV7-8
j_gene: TRBJ2-1
d_gene: .

CDR3aa: CASNGGGKETQYF
v_gene: TRBV5-1
j_gene: TRBJ2-5
d_gene: .

CDR3aa: CASSLWDWKLAKNIQYF
v_gene: TRBV5-4
j_gene: TRBJ2-4
d_gene: .

CDR3aa: CASSRDRPSYEQYF
v_gene: TRBV27
j_gene: TRBJ2-7
d_gene: .

CDR3aa: CASSLAGPPETQYF
v_gene: TRBV7-9
j_gene: TRBJ2-5
d_gene: .

CDR3aa: CASSFGLAEGNIQYF
v_gene: TRBV5-6
j_gene: TRBJ2-4
d_gene: .

CDR3aa: CASSFSDQNTYEQYF
v_gene: TRBV5-1
j_gene: TRBJ2-7
d_gene: .

CDR3aa: CSASGLLTGQYF
v_gene: TRBV20-1
j_gene: TRBJ2-7
d_gene: .

CDR3aa: CASSWGTEAFF
v_gene: TRBV5-1
j_gene: TRBJ1-1
d_gene: .

CDR3aa: CSASTPGQGAYEQYF
v_gene: TRBV20-1
j_gene: TRBJ2-7
d_gene: TRBD1

CDR3aa: CSSNGETSTNEKLFF
v_gene: TRBV20-1
j_gene: TRBJ1-4
d_gene: .

CDR3aa: CASSPYQPGQPQHF
v_gene: TRBV5-5
j_gene: TRBJ1-5
d_gene: .

CDR3aa: CASRGPLAKNIQYF
v_gene: TRBV7-9
j_gene: TRBJ2-4
d_gene: .

CDR3aa: CSARTVQETQYF
v_gene: TRBV20-1
j_gene: TRBJ2-5
d_gene: .

CDR3aa: CSALPGTANEKLFF
v_gene: TRBV20-1
j_gene: TRBJ1-4
d_gene: TRBD1

CDR3aa: CASSLAGAGKGEQYF
v_gene: TRBV5-6
j_gene: TRBJ2-7
d_gene: .

CDR3aa: CASSPLQGPSGNTIYF
v_gene: TRBV18
j_gene: TRBJ1-3
d_gene: .